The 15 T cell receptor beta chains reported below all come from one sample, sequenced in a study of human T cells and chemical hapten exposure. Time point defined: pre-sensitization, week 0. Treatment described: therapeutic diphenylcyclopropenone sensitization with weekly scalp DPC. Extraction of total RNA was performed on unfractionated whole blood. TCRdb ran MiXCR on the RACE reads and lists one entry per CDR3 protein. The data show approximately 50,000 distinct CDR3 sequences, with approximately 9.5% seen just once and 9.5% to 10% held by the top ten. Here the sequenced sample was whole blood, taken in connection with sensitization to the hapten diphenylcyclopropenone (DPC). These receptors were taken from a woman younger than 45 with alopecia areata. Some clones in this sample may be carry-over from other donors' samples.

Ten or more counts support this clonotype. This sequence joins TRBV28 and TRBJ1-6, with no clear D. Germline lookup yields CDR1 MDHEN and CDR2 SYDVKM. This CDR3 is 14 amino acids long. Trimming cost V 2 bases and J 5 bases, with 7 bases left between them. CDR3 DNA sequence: TGTGCCAGCAGTTTAGTACAGAATAATTCACCCCTCCACTTT. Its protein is CASSLVQNNSPLHF.

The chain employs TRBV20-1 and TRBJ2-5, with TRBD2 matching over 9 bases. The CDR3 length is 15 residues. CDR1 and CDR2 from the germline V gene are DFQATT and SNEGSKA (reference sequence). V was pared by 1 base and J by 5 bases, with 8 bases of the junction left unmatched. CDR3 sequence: CSARAGGGAAETQYF. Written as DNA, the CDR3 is TGCAGTGCTAGAGCTGGCGGGGGGGCCGCGGAGACCCAGTACTTC.

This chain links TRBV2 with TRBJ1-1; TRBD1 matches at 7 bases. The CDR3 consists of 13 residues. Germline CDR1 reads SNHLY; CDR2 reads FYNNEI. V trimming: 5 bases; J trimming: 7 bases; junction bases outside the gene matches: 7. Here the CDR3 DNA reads TGTGCCAGCAGTTCAACGAGGGGGCTTGAAGCTTTCTTT. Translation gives CASSSTRGLEAFF.

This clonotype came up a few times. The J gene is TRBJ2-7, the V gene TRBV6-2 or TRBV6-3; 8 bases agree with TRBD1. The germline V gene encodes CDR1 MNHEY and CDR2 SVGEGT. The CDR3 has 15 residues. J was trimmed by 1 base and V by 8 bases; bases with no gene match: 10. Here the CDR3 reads CASGTGVVASYEQYF. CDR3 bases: TGTGCCAGCGGGACAGGTGTGGTGGCGTCCTACGAGCAGTACTTC.

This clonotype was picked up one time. CDR3 coding DNA: TGTGCCAGCAGCTTACAGGGTGGGAACACTGAAGCTTTCTTT. Protein: CASSLQGGNTEAFF. V gene TRBV11-2 combines with J gene TRBJ1-1, with D perhaps matching TRBD1 (5 bases). This CDR3 has 14 amino acids. Germline-derived CDR1 and CDR2 are SGHAT and FQNNGV. Trimming stripped 2 bases from V and 1 base from J, with 8 bases between.

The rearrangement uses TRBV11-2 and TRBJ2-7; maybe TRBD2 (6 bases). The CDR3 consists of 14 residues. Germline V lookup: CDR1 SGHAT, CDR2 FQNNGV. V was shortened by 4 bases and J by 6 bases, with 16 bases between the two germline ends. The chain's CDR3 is CASSSPTGLFEQYF. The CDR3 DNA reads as TGTGCCAGCAGCTCCCCAACGGGACTTTTCGAGCAGTACTTC.

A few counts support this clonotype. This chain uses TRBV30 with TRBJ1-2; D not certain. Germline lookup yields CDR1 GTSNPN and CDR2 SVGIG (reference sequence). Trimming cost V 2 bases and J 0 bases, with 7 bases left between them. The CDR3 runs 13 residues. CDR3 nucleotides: TGTGCCTGGAGTCCGTTAGCTAACTATGGCTACACCTTC. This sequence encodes CAWSPLANYGYTF.

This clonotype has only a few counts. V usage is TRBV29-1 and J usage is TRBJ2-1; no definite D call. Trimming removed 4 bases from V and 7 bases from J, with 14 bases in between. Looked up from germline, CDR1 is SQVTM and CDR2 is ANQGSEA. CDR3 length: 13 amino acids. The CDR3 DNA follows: TGCAGCGTTGCGCTAGAGGTTCGGAATGAGCAGTTCTTC. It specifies CSVALEVRNEQFF.

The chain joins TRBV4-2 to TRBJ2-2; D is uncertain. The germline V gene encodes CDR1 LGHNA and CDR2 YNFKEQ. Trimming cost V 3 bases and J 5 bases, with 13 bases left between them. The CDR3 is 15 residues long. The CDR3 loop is CASSQRPQRTGELFF. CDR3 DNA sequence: TGTGCCAGCAGCCAGAGGCCCCAGAGAACCGGGGAGCTGTTTTTT.

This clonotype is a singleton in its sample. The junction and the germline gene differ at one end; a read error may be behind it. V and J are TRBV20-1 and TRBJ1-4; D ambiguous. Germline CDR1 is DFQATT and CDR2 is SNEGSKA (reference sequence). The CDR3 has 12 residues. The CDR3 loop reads CSAGRGHEKRFF. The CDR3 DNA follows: TGCAGTGCTGGACGAGGGCATGAAAAACGGTTTTTT.

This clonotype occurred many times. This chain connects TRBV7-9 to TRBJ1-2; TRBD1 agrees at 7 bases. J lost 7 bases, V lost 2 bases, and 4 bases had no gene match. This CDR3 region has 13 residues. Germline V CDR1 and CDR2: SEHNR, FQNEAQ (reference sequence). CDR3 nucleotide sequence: TGTGCCAGCAGCTTAAGCCCAGGGGGTGGCTACACCTTC. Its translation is CASSLSPGGGYTF.

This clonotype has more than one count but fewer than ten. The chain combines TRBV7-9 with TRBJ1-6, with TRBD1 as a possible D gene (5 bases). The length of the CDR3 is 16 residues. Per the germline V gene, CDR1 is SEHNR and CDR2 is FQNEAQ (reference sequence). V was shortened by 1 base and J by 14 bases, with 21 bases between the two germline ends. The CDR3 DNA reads TGTGCCAGCAGCTTAGGGCCCGGACACCGGGCTGAGGCCCTCCACTTT. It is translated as CASSLGPGHRAEALHF. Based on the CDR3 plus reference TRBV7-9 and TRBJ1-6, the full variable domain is DTGVSQNPRHKITKRGQNVTFRCDPISEHNRLYWYRQTLGQGPEFLTYFQNEAQLEKSRLLSDRFSAERPKGSFSTLEIQRTEQGDSAMYLCASSLGPGHRAEALHFGNGTRLTVT.

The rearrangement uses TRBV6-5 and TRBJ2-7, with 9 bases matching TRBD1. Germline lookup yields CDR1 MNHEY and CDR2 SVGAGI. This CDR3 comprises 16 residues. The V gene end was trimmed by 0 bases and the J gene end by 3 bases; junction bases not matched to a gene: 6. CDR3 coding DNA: TGTGCCAGCAGTTACTCGACAGGGGGACAGATCTACGAGCAGTACTTC. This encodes CASSYSTGGQIYEQYF.

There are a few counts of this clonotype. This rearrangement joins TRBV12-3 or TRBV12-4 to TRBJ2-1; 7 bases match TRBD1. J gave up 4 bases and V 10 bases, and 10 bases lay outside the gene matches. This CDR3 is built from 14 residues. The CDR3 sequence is CATAARGRYNEQFF. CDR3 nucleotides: TGTGCCACCGCGGCGAGGGGGCGTTACAATGAGCAGTTCTTC.

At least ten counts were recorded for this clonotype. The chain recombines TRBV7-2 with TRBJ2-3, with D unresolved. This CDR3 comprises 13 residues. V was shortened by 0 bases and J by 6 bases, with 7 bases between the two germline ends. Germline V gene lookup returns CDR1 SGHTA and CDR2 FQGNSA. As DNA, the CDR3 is TGTGCCAGCAGCTTAGCCCAGAGGGATACGCAGTATTTT. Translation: CASSLAQRDTQYF.